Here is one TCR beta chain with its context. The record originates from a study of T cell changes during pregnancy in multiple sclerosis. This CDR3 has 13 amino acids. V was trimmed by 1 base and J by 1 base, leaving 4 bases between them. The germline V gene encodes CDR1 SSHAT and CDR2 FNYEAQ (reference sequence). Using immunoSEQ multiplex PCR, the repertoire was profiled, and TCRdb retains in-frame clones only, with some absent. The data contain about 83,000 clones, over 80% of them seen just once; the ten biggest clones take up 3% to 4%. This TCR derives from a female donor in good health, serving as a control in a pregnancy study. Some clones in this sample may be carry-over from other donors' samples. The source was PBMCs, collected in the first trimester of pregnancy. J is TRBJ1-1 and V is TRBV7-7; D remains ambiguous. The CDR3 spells CASSLDRNTEAFF. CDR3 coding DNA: TGTGCCAGCAGCTTAGACAGGAACACTGAAGCTTTCTTT.